This TCR beta chain was sequenced in a study of blood T cell repertoires in COVID-19. Across the study: From T cells, B-cell-depleted T cells, or PBMCs came the material, which was cDNA or gDNA.

Germline V gene sequence: CDR1 MNHEY, CDR2 SVGAGI. Trimming shortened V by 6 bases and J by 0 bases, and 6 bases separated the two germline ends. The length of the CDR3 is 12 residues. Source study methods: Researchers report that nucleated cell counts were estimated from reference gene primer amplification. Method: immunoSEQ multiplex PCR; TCRdb's copy keeps in-frame clones and lacks some. The V and J calls and clone size are taken from that table; D and trimming were inferred from the DNA. The sample records around 53,000 clones, 77% being singletons. The genes are TRBV6-5 and TRBJ2-7; D might be TRBD2 (5 bases). Sequenced: peripheral blood. The source is an older man with active or convalescent COVID-19. The CDR3 spells CASRGASYEQYF. The CDR3 nucleotides are TGTGCCAGCAGGGGAGCCTCCTACGAGCAGTACTTC.